The clone carrying this T cell receptor beta chain was counted once. The data are from a study of blood T cell repertoires in COVID-19. Assay used: immunoSEQ multiplex PCR; TCRdb lists only in-frame clones, some missing. The sample holds nearly 300,000 clones, around 89% seen once. The clonotype was recovered from a woman aged 25 to 45 who had recovered from COVID-19. Sequencing was carried out using peripheral blood.

The CDR3 spells CASSPDRMNTEAFF. The CDR3 DNA follows: TGTGCCAGCTCCCCCGACAGGATGAACACTGAAGCTTTCTTT. The chain recombines TRBV18 with TRBJ1-1; a possible D gene is TRBD1 (6 bases). This CDR3 is 14 amino acids long. Trimming removed 6 bases at V and 0 bases at J, with 11 bases between. Germline V lookup: CDR1 KGHSH, CDR2 LQKENI.